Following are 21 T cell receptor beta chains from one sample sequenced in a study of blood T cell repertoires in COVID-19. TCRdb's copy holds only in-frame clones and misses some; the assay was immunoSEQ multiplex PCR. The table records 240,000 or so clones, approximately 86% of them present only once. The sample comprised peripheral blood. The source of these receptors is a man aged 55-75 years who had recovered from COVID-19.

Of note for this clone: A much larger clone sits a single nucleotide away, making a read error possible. CDR3 DNA sequence: TGTGCCAGCAGCCTGGACAGCAACTATGGCTACACCTTC. This encodes CASSLDSNYGYTF. The rearrangement links TRBV2 to TRBJ1-2, with D possibly matching TRBD1 (6 bases). Germline-derived CDR1 and CDR2 are SNHLY and FYNNEI. Trimming removed 6 bases from V and 2 bases from J, with 10 bases in between. The CDR3 length is 13 residues.

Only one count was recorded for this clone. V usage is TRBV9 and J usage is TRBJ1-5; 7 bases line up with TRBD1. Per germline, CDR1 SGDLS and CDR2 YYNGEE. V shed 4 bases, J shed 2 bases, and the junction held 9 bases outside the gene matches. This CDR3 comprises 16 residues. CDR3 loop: CASSYKTGTGNQPQHF. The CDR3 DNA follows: TGTGCCAGCAGCTACAAAACCGGGACAGGCAATCAGCCCCAGCATTTT.

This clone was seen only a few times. The CDR3 reads CASSSNFRGSNYGYTF. The CDR3 DNA reads TGTGCCAGTAGTTCCAATTTTAGAGGATCTAACTATGGCTACACCTTC. The V gene is TRBV19, the J gene TRBJ1-2, with D hard to call. Germline V gene lookup returns CDR1 LNHDA and CDR2 SQIVND (reference sequence). The ends were cut back, 5 bases at V and 0 bases at J, with 16 bases in the middle. This CDR3 comprises 16 residues.

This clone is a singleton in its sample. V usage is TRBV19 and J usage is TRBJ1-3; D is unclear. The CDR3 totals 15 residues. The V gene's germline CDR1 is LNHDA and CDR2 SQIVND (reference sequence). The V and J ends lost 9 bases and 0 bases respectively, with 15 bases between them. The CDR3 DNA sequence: TGTGCCAGCCTCCTCCGGAGCCCCTCTGGAAACACCATATATTTT. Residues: CASLLRSPSGNTIYF.

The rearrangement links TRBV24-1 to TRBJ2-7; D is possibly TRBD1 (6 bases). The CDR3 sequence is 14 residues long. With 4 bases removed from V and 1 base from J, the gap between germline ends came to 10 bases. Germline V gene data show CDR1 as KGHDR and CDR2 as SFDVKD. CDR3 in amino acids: CATSEHDRSYEQYF. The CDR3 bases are TGTGCCACCAGTGAACACGACAGGTCCTACGAGCAGTACTTC.

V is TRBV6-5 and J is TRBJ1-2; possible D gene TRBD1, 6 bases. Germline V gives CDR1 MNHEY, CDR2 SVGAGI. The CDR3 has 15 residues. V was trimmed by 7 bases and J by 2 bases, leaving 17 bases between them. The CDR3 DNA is TGTGCCAGCACTTCTTCCGAAACAGGGAACTATGGCTACACCTTC. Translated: CASTSSETGNYGYTF.

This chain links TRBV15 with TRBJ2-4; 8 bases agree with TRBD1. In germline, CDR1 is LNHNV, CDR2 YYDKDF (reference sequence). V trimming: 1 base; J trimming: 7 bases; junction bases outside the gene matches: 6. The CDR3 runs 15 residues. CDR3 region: CATSRVLGQDNIQYF. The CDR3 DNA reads TGTGCCACCAGCAGAGTCCTGGGACAGGACAACATTCAGTACTTC.

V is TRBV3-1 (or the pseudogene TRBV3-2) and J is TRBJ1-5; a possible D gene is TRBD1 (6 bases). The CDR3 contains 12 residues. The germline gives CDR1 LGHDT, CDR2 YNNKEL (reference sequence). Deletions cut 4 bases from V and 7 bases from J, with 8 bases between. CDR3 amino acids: CASSLQGQPQHF. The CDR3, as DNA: TGTGCCAGCAGCCTACAGGGACAGCCCCAGCATTTT.

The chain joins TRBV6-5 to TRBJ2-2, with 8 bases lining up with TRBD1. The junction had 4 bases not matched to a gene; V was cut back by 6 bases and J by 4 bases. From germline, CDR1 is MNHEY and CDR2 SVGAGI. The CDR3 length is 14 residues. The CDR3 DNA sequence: TGTGCCAGCAGGCAGACAGGGGCCACCGGGGAGCTGTTTTTT. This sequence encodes CASRQTGATGELFF.

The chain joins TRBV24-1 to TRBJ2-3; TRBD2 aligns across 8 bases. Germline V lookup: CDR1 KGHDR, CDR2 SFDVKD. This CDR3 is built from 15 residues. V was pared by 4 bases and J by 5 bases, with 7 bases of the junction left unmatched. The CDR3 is CATSDPGGAGDTQYF. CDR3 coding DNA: TGTGCCACCAGTGACCCCGGGGGGGCGGGAGATACGCAGTATTTT.

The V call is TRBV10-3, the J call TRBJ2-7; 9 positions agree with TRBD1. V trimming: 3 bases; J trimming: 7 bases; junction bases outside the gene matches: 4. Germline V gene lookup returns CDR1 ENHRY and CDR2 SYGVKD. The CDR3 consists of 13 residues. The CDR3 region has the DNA TGTGCCATCAGTGAACAGGGGGCGGGGGAGCAGTACGTC. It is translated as CAISEQGAGEQYV.

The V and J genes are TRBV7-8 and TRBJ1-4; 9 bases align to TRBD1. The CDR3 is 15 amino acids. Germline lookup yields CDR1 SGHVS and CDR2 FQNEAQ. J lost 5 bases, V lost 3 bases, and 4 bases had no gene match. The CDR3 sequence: CASSLGQGGNEKLFF. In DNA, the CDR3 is TGTGCCAGCAGCTTGGGACAGGGAGGAAATGAAAAACTGTTTTTT. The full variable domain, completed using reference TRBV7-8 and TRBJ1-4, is GAGVSQSPRYKVAKRGQDVALRCDPISGHVSLFWYQQALGQGPEFLTYFQNEAQLDKSGLPSDRFFAERPEGSVSTLKIQRTQQEDSAVYLCASSLGQGGNEKLFFGSGTQLSVL.

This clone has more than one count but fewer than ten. CDR3 in amino acids: CASSQRRTSGGGTDTQYF. In DNA, the CDR3 is TGTGCCAGCAGCCAAAGGCGTACTAGCGGGGGTGGCACAGATACGCAGTATTTT. The rearrangement links TRBV3-1 (or the pseudogene TRBV3-2) to TRBJ2-3; 11 nucleotides match TRBD2. The J segment lost 1 base and the V segment lost 2 bases, leaving 8 bases of the junction unmatched. From germline, CDR1 is LGHDT and CDR2 YNNKEL (reference sequence). The CDR3 consists of 18 residues.

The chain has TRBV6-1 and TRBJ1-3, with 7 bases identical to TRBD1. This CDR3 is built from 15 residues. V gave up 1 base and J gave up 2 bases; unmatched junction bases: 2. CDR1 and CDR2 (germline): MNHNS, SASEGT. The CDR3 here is CASSEGQGTGNTIYF. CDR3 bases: TGTGCCAGCAGTGAAGGACAGGGAACTGGAAACACCATATATTTT.

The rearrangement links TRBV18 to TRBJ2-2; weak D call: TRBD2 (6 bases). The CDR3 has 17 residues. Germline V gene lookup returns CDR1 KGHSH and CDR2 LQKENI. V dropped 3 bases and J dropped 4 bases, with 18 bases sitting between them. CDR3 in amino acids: CASSPGSGSGPTGELFF. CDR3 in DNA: TGTGCCAGCTCACCTGGGAGTGGTAGCGGTCCCACCGGGGAGCTGTTTTTT.

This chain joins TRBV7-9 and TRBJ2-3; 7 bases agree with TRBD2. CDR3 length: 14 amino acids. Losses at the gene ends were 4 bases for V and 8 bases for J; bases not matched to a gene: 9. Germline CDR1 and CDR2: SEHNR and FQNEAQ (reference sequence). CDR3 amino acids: CASSSPRDYATQYF. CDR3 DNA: TGTGCCAGCAGCTCCCCCCGGGACTACGCTACGCAGTATTTT.

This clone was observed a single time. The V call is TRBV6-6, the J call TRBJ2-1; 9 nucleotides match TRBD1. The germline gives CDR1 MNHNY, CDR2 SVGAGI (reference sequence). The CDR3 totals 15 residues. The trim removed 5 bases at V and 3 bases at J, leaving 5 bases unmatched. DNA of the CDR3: TGTGCCAGCAGTCCCGGGGGACAGGGCTACAATGAGCAGTTCTTC. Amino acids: CASSPGGQGYNEQFF.

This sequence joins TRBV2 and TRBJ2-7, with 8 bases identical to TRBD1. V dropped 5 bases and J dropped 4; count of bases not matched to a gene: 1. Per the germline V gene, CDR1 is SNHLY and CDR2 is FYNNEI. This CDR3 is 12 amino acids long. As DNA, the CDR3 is TGTGCCAGCAGTCGACAGGGGTACGAGCAGTACTTC. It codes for CASSRQGYEQYF.

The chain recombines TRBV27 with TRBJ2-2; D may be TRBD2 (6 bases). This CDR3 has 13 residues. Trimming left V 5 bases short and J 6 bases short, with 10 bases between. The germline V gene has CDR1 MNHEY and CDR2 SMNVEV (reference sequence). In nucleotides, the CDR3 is TGTGCCAGCAGTCTTGGGACTTCCGGGGAGCTGTTTTTT. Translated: CASSLGTSGELFF.

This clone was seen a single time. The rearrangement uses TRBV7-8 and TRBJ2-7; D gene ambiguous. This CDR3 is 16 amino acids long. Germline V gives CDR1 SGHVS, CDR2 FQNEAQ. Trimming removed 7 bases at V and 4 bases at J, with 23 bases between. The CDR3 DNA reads TGTGCCAGCAACAGCTTAGATCGTAAATCTATTTACGAGCAGTACGTC. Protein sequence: CASNSLDRKSIYEQYV.

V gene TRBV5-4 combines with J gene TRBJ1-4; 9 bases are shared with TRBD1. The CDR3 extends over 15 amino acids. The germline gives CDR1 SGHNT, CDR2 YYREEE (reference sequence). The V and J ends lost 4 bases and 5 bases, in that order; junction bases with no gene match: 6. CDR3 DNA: TGTGCCAGCAGCGGGGGGACAGGGACAAATGAAAAACTGTTTTTT. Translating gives CASSGGTGTNEKLFF.